The T cell receptor beta chain under discussion was sequenced for a study of identical twins. The CDR3 has 18 amino acids. Losses at the gene ends were 4 bases for V and 7 bases for J; bases not matched to a gene: 13. CDR1 and CDR2 from the germline V gene are SGHDT and YYEEEE. MiXCR, run by TCRdb on the 5' RACE reads, gives a single entry per CDR3 protein. The sample includes around 240,000 distinct CDR3 sequences, about 7.3% of them seen just once. This sample was also put to use in a study of yellow fever vaccine responses in identical twins.

This receptor was taken from a woman under 30 in good health. This chain links TRBV5-6 with TRBJ2-4; 14 bases map to TRBD2. The sequencing input was memory (CD45RO+) T cells sorted from blood. The CDR3 DNA follows: TGTGCCAGCAGCCTGGGACTAGCGGGGGCGACGGGATTGAACATTCAGTACTTC. Translating gives CASSLGLAGATGLNIQYF.